The clone carrying this TCR beta chain was found a few times. This sample is part of a study of OX40 agonist ivuxolimab in advanced cancers. The CDR3 is 14 residues long. The V gene lost 0 bases and the J gene lost 4 bases, with 9 bases spanning the gap. CDR1 LNHNV and CDR2 YYDKDF come from the germline V gene (reference sequence). Measured with immunoSEQ multiplex PCR; TCRdb has only the in-frame clones, and not every one. This sample has nearly 8,500 clones, with about 69% found just once. The starting material was CD4+ or CD8+ T cells sorted from blood, obtained in a trial of the OX40 agonist ivuxolimab. This TCR derives from an adult with an advanced solid tumor such as melanoma, head and neck, liver or kidney cancer. The rearrangement uses TRBV15 and TRBJ1-2; D unclear. The CDR3 loop reads CATSRDRAGYGYTF. The DNA for the CDR3 is TGTGCCACCAGCAGAGATCGGGCAGGCTATGGCTACACCTTC.